The entry below gives a single T cell receptor (beta chain) sequence along with its context. Its antigen is currently not known. No clone much larger than this one lies a single base away; base qualities are absent. In total, around 600 healthy bone marrow donors made up the cohort. Cohort members were all nominally healthy when sampled, although unrecorded immune exposures were likely present. The donor was CMV seronegative and was included in the group of 352 seronegative cohort members. A peripheral blood sample was collected from each donor, and TCR beta sequencing was performed on peripheral blood mononuclear cells. The Qiagen DNeasy Blood Extraction Kit was used to extract genomic DNA from the blood cell samples. A distance of 10 bases separates the germline ends of V and J, which lose 7 bases and 1 base respectively. Looking up the germline V gene (reference sequence) yields CDR1 LNHDA and CDR2 SQIVND. Including the terminal cysteine and phenylalanine, the CDR3 comprises 14 residues. The CDR3 DNA has 42 bases and is translated from base 1.

The method behind the library was the immunoSEQ multiplex PCR assay. The multiplex PCR relied on a mix of 60 forward primers for TCR Vbeta segments and 13 reverse primers for TCR Jbeta segments. Amplification of the CDR3 region of rearranged TCR beta genes was performed with a multiplex PCR assay on genomic DNA. Amplified TCR beta libraries were sequenced as 87-base-pair reads on the Illumina HiSeq System. Regarding the original processing steps: A later analysis counted tens of millions of unique TCR beta chains across the 666 repertoires, and around 12 million of these chains were shared by at least two donors. To remove PCR and sequencing errors, raw reads were error-corrected and collapsed into unique sequences using a nearest-neighbor algorithm that merged closely related sequences. CDR3 sequences were aligned to IMGT reference sequences to assign V, D and J gene segments. For a sequence to be retained, at least a six-nucleotide match to both a V gene segment and a J gene segment was required. A rearrangement was called productive if the CDR3 had no stop codons and remained in frame with V and J, and every other rearrangement was called non-productive. CDR3 was defined by IMGT convention, running from the second conserved V-encoded cysteine to the conserved J-encoded phenylalanine. Sequences without an unambiguous match to a single V gene segment were excluded from the earlier analysis of 587 of the donors. An earlier analysis of a few hundred of the donors called V segments functional above 56.7% productive rearrangements and segregating when the between-donor standard deviation exceeded 5%. A statistical classification framework was built to diagnose cytomegalovirus status from the catalog of TCR beta chain sequences. In a later analysis, V and J genes were assigned by comparing TCR nucleotide sequences against IMGT/GENE-DB human TR gene sequences. A later analysis assigned CDR3 sequences and most-parsimonious VDJ recombination scenarios with the TCRdist pipeline. In a later analysis, every TCR beta chain was defined by the combination of its CDR3 amino acid sequence and its V-gene family, and reads without a unique V-gene family were dropped. A later analysis removed 600 or so highly shared, low-generation-probability nucleotide sequences to deal with suspected cross-contamination and a sequencing artifact. In a later analysis, a clonal expansion index was calculated for each public chain from normalized within-repertoire ranks of inferred template counts. In a later analysis, generation probabilities were computed with a VDJ recombination model fitted to out-of-frame rearrangements, and the resulting probabilities were checked against IGoR. In a later analysis, hypergeometric tests were used to score TCR-TCR, TCR-HLA and TCR-CMV co-occurrence, with a repertoire-size bias correction applied to TCR pairs. In a later analysis, false discovery rates were estimated by permuting HLA or CMV assignments 20 times. In a later analysis, co-occurring TCRs were grouped using DBSCAN, with TCRdist sequence similarity added in when clustering inside HLA-allele-positive subsets. Repertoires with fewer than 30,000 or more than 120,000 public chains were left out of co-occurrence clustering, as were about 5 repertoires with anomalous nucleotide sharing. Drawn from immuneACCESS, this table holds only the in-frame rearrangements with V and J called that TCRdb kept. Clones are partly lost; checked studies trace under half to an unresolved V gene and leave the rest unexplained. D and trimming were read from the DNA, whereas the V and J calls and clone size are those reported in that table. In all, the sample holds under 150,000 clones, and just over 75% of those were seen once. The top ten clones comprise about 1.7% of the sample.

This sample was taken from a study of cytomegalovirus exposure and HLA in healthy donors (dated by TCRdb to 2015 to 2018). Turning to the overall study: An earlier analysis of approximately 550 of the donors reported 250 to 300 Gb of sequence data and 117 million unique TCR beta sequences from some 180 million T cells. An early release covering 550 to 650 HLA-typed donors comprised about 290 gigabases of sequencing data and 85 million to 100 million unique TCR sequences. A later genetic analysis took genome-wide SNP genotypes for about three fifths of the 666 donors and used that subset as a discovery cohort. Because of strong linkage in the cohort, roughly five DR-DQ haplotypes were treated as single units for association and clustering. Alongside the repertoire data, information on donor age, sex, ethnicity and CMV serostatus was compiled. On average, around 240,000 unique TCR beta nucleotide sequences were sequenced per donor among some 420 genotyped donors of the cohort, with roughly 19% of those sequences being non-productive. Every discovery cohort repertoire had been produced on one sequencing platform. The study aimed to test whether cataloging public T cell receptors could reveal signatures of past pathogen exposure. Rather than using new phenotypic data, the later analysis identified candidate immune exposures from TCR beta sequences and from how often those sequences occurred across donors. HLA typing covered class I and class II loci at four-digit resolution. An earlier analysis of 587 of the donors used high-throughput TCR beta sequencing to judge whether each TCR beta V gene segment behaved as functional or pseudogenic. Of the approximately 400 genotyped donors, around 81% fell in the genetic ancestry cluster associated with self-reported Caucasian donors. To predict cytomegalovirus infection status, the study combined high-throughput TCR immunosequencing, statistical association of individual TCRs with disease status, and machine learning. Typing coverage differed by locus: A, B, C, DRB1 and DQB1 were typed in about 620-640 donors, DQA1 in roughly 510, DPA1 in 606, and DPB1 in approximately 450. Using immunosequencing, the study profiled T cell repertoires from about 610 subjects and related those repertoires to cytomegalovirus serostatus. Along with the roughly 670-subject first cohort, a separate validation cohort of around 120 different subjects was used. To study patterns of TCR occurrence, a later analysis re-analyzed previously published TCR beta repertoires from just over 650 donors and added high-resolution HLA genotyping.

What the authors observed across the whole study: Because HLA typing was unavailable for some donors at each locus, only the typed subset was used in association tests. It was suggested by the authors that the approach could potentially be generalized to other disease states and immunological phenotypes. While some public TCRs were present in many individuals, most TCR sequences turned up only very rarely across donors. When HLA alleles, especially DR and DQ, strongly co-occurred, attributing TCR associations to individual alleles was difficult. An earlier analysis of 587 of the donors showed that most TCR beta V segments appeared in productive rearrangements either about 87% or about 30% of the time, which broadly matched IMGT annotations. For the cohort, immune exposure information was limited to CMV serostatus. According to a later analysis, parvovirus B19, influenza, CMV and Epstein-Barr virus appeared linked to several top co-occurrence clusters. Cytomegalovirus status was reported to be diagnosed by the classifier with high specificity and sensitivity in both the original and validation cohorts. Compared with the roughly 670-donor mean, donors in an Asian-associated ancestry cluster had fewer N-insertions in productive TCRs, according to a later genetic analysis. A later analysis found that most CMV-associated TCR beta chains appeared HLA-restricted, with HLA associations seemingly driven largely by CMV exposure. Because counts were too low, roughly 18 rarely observed V segments, including chromosome 9 orphons, were left out of the earlier analysis of approximately 580 of the donors. Some IMGT-functional V segments, including TRBV6-2 and TRBV6-3, could not be told apart with the 87-base-pair reads, so those segments were excluded. This cohort had only TCR beta chains sequenced, and the lack of alpha or paired-chain data limited which features could be detected. The study listed 150 to 200 TCR beta chains as associated with cytomegalovirus. A further reported finding was that TCR beta sequences accurately predicted the HLA-A and HLA-B alleles for most subjects in the first cohort. Sequencing depth was assumed to be roughly uniform across donors in the presence/absence analyses, though that assumption may not hold. In a later genetic analysis, a missense DCLRE1C variant was associated with V-gene and J-gene trimming of TCR beta chains, and the association was replicated in an independent cohort. According to a later analysis, TCR association rates differed among HLA loci, with DRB1 alleles showing the most associated TCRs and HLA-C alleles showing the fewest. Linkage disequilibrium might explain the correlated functional status among segregating V segments, but an unknown experimental factor could not be ruled out. Specific HLA alleles were associated with over 15,000 TCR beta sequences at a false discovery rate of 0.05 in a later analysis. Three of the identified cytomegalovirus-associated TCR beta chains were confirmed in vitro to be specific for cytomegalovirus antigens. A cluster of highly shared sequence variants was judged likely to be a technical artifact of the sequencing pipeline. In a later analysis, HLA-associated TCR beta chains were found to be more clonally expanded and to have lower generation probabilities than equally common non-associated chains.

The chain joins TRBV19 to TRBJ2-2; a tentative D match to TRBD1 spans 5 bases. The sequence was collected from a woman in her fifties or sixties in good health and CMV-seronegative. Sample: PBMCs. Read as DNA, the sequence is TGTGCCAGTACCAGAGGACAGAACACCGGGGAGCTGTTTTTT. Its amino acids are CASTRGQNTGELFF.